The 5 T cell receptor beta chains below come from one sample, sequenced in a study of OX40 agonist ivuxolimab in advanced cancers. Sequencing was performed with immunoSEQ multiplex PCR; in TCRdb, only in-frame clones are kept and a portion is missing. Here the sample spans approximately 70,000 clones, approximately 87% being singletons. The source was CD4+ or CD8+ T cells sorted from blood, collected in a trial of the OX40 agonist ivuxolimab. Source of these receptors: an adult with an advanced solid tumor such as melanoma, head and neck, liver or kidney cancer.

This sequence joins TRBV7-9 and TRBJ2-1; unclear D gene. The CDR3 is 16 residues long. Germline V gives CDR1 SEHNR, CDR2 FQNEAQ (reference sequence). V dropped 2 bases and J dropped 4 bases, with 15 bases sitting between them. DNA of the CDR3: TGTGCCAGCAGCTTAACTTGGGAAAAAAGATACAATGAGCAGTTCTTC. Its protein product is CASSLTWEKRYNEQFF. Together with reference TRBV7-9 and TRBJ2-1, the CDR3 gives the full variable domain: DTGVSQNPRHKITKRGQNVTFRCDPISEHNRLYWYRQTLGQGPEFLTYFQNEAQLEKSRLLSDRFSAERPKGSFSTLEIQRTEQGDSAMYLCASSLTWEKRYNEQFFGPGTRLTVL.

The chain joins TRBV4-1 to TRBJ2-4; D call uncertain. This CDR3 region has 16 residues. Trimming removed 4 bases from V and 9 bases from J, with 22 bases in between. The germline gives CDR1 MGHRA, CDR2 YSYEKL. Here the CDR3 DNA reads TGCGCCAGCAGCCCTTCCGTCGTAGCATCCCCGGGCATTCAGTACTTC. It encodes CASSPSVVASPGIQYF.

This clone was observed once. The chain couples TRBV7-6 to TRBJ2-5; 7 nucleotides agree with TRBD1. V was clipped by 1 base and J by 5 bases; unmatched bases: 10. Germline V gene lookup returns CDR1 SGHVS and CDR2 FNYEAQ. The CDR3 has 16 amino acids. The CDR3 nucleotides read TGTGCCAGCAGCTTAGAGGCAGGGGGTATTTTGGAGACCCAGTACTTC. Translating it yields CASSLEAGGILETQYF. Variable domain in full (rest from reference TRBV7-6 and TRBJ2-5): GAGVSQSPRYKVTKRGQDVALRCDPISGHVSLYWYRQALGQGPEFLTYFNYEAQQDKSGLPNDRFSAERPEGSISTLTIQRTEQRDSAMYRCASSLEAGGILETQYFGPGTRLLVL.

The DNA for the CDR3 is TGTGCCAGCAGATACGGGGGGAGCTCCTACGAGCAGTACTTC. This codes for CASRYGGSSYEQYF. V is TRBV11-1 and J is TRBJ2-7, with 7 positions matching TRBD2. V shed 6 bases and J 0 bases; nucleotides not matched to a gene: 5. The germline gives CDR1 SGHAT, CDR2 FQDESV (reference sequence). CDR3 length: 14 residues.

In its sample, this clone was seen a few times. The CDR3 loop is CASSQVQGGQNIQYF. The CDR3 nucleotides read TGCGCCAGCAGCCAAGTTCAGGGGGGTCAAAACATTCAGTACTTC. The rearrangement uses TRBV4-3 and TRBJ2-4; a weak D match, TRBD1 (7 bases). The CDR3 consists of 15 residues. Trimming stripped 1 base from V and 5 bases from J, with 12 bases between. Germline CDR1 is LGHNA and CDR2 is YSLEER.